This TCR beta chain was found in a study of T-cell reconstitution after alpha-beta-depleted transplantation in children. From germline, CDR1 is MNHNS and CDR2 SASEGT. The trim removed 7 bases at V and 2 bases at J, leaving 15 bases unmatched. The CDR3 runs 17 residues. Unique molecular identifiers featured in how the TCRbeta library was prepared. Each CDR3 protein is one row after TCRdb ran MiXCR on the PCR reads. Here the sample spans about 200,000 distinct CDR3 sequences, 14% to 15% being singletons. The sample holds many counts of this clonotype. The chain employs TRBV6-1 and TRBJ1-1; 8 bases fit TRBD1. The TCR originated in a human donor who donated a stem cell graft to a child with acute lymphoblastic leukemia. The specimen was PBMCs from the stem cell graft donor, collected from the stem cell graft. The CDR3 DNA reads as TGTGCCAGCACGGTGCAGGGGGCGGGATCTACTAACACTGAAGCTTTCTTT. Encoded protein: CASTVQGAGSTNTEAFF.